This is a list of T cell receptor beta chains from one sample in a study of cytomegalovirus exposure and HLA in healthy donors. Assay used: immunoSEQ multiplex PCR; TCRdb lists only in-frame clones, some missing. The sample carries about 120,000 clones, about two thirds recorded once. Sequencing was carried out using PBMCs. These receptors were collected from a woman between 40 and 55 years old in good health and CMV-seropositive. The CDR3 runs from the conserved cysteine through the conserved F or W. The order of the fields is V gene, D gene, J gene, clone size, CDR3 DNA, CDR3 protein. D genes are given only for firm matches. Expanded clones get a size class; other rows say once, few or many, or leave the size out.

V gene: TRBV15; D gene: TRBD1; J gene: TRBJ2-5; clone size: NA; CDR3 DNA: TGTGCCACCAGCAGAGGGGACAGGGTCATTCAAGAGACCCAGTACTTC; CDR3 protein: CATSRGDRVIQETQYF
V gene: TRBV4-3; D gene: NA; J gene: TRBJ2-6; clone size: NA; CDR3 DNA: TGCGCCAGCAGCCCCGGGGGTTCTTTCTCTGGGGCCAACGTCCTGACTTTC; CDR3 protein: CASSPGGSFSGANVLTF
V gene: TRBV7-2; D gene: NA; J gene: TRBJ1-5; clone size: NA; CDR3 DNA: TGTGCCAGCGGGCCAGATAGCAATCAGCCCCAGCATTTT; CDR3 protein: CASGPDSNQPQHF
V gene: TRBV2; D gene: TRBD1; J gene: TRBJ2-7; clone size: NA; CDR3 DNA: TGTGCCAGCAGTGGACAGGGGGCGATAAACGAGCAGTACTTC; CDR3 protein: CASSGQGAINEQYF
V gene: TRBV5-4; D gene: NA; J gene: TRBJ1-2; clone size: NA; CDR3 DNA: TGTGCCAGCCTTGAGACCCCACAGACAAGACCCTATGGCTACACCTTC; CDR3 protein: CASLETPQTRPYGYTF
V gene: TRBV10-3; D gene: TRBD2; J gene: TRBJ2-1; clone size: once; CDR3 DNA: TGTGCCATCAGTGCCCACACTAGCGGGGGACTGGGGAATGAGCAGTTCTTC; CDR3 protein: CAISAHTSGGLGNEQFF
V gene: TRBV15; D gene: TRBD1; J gene: TRBJ1-1; clone size: NA; CDR3 DNA: TGTGCCACCAGCAGCCGACAGGGTATATCCACTGAAGCTTTCTTT; CDR3 protein: CATSSRQGISTEAFF
V gene: TRBV6-1; D gene: NA; J gene: TRBJ1-5; clone size: NA; CDR3 DNA: TGTGCCAGCAGTGAACACAATTTGGCAGAACGTAAGCCCCAGCATTTT; CDR3 protein: CASSEHNLAERKPQHF
V gene: TRBV19; D gene: NA; J gene: TRBJ1-1; clone size: NA; CDR3 DNA: TGTGCCAGTAGTATACCCCGGGTCGATGAAGCTTTCTTT; CDR3 protein: CASSIPRVDEAFF
V gene: TRBV29-1; D gene: NA; J gene: TRBJ2-3; clone size: NA; CDR3 DNA: TGCAGCGTTGACCCCGAGGCGGGGAGCACAGATACGCAGTATTTT; CDR3 protein: CSVDPEAGSTDTQYF
V gene: TRBV4-2; D gene: TRBD2; J gene: TRBJ2-5; clone size: NA; CDR3 DNA: TGTGCCAGCAGCCAAGATGGGCTAGCGGGGGAGTCTATTCAAGAGACCCAGTACTTC; CDR3 protein: CASSQDGLAGESIQETQYF
V gene: TRBV7-9; D gene: TRBD1; J gene: TRBJ1-4; clone size: NA; CDR3 DNA: TGTGCCAGCAGCCTCGGACAGGGGAAGTATGAAAAACTGTTTTTT; CDR3 protein: CASSLGQGKYEKLFF
V gene: TRBV7-8; D gene: NA; J gene: TRBJ1-4; clone size: NA; CDR3 DNA: TGTGCCAGCAGCTTAGCTGGACAACCGGAAAAACTGTTTTTT; CDR3 protein: CASSLAGQPEKLFF
V gene: TRBV7-2; D gene: TRBD2; J gene: TRBJ2-3; clone size: NA; CDR3 DNA: TGTGCCAGCAGCTTTACTAGCGGGGGGTGGTTAGATACGCAGTATTTT; CDR3 protein: CASSFTSGGWLDTQYF
V gene: TRBV5-1; D gene: TRBD1; J gene: TRBJ2-7; clone size: NA; CDR3 DNA: TGCGCCAGCAGCCCCACAGGGGCAGACTACGAGCAGTACTTC; CDR3 protein: CASSPTGADYEQYF
V gene: TRBV4-3; D gene: TRBD2; J gene: TRBJ2-1; clone size: NA; CDR3 DNA: TGCGCCAGCAGCCTTCATCCGGGGGGATCCTACAATGAGCAGTTCTTC; CDR3 protein: CASSLHPGGSYNEQFF
V gene: TRBV7-3; D gene: NA; J gene: TRBJ1-1; clone size: few; CDR3 DNA: TGTGCCAGCAGCTCTAGGGGCACTGAAGCTTTCTTT; CDR3 protein: CASSSRGTEAFF
V gene: TRBV2; D gene: NA; J gene: TRBJ2-7; clone size: NA; CDR3 DNA: TGTGCCAGCAGGGGTTATCTAGACGAGCAGTACTTC; CDR3 protein: CASRGYLDEQYF
V gene: TRBV5-8; D gene: NA; J gene: TRBJ2-5; clone size: NA; CDR3 DNA: TGTGCCAGCACCCTGGAGGCTAGTATTGGGACCCAGTACTTC; CDR3 protein: CASTLEASIGTQYF
V gene: TRBV18; D gene: TRBD1; J gene: TRBJ1-5; clone size: NA; CDR3 DNA: TGTGCCAGCTCACTTGGGACAGGGGATCAGCCCCAGCATTTT; CDR3 protein: CASSLGTGDQPQHF
V gene: TRBV7-9; D gene: TRBD1; J gene: TRBJ1-1; clone size: NA; CDR3 DNA: TGTGCCAGCAGCTTTACTGGGACAGTGAACACTGAAGCTTTCTTT; CDR3 protein: CASSFTGTVNTEAFF
V gene: TRBV10-3; D gene: NA; J gene: TRBJ2-5; clone size: NA; CDR3 DNA: TGTGCCACCAACCATCGCCGGGACCAAGAGACCCAGTACTTC; CDR3 protein: CATNHRRDQETQYF